The present entry profiles one TCR beta chain with its context. Its matching antigen is unknown. Generated by immunoSEQ multiplex PCR, the TCRdb table keeps only in-frame clones and is missing some. Of 100,000 to 150,000 clones listed, 91% are singletons. This entry comes from a study of T cell responses to AZD1222 COVID-19 vaccine. Study-wide findings and caveats: The study found vaccine-associated CD4 TCRs spanning spike, dominant at 160-218 and 743-854. Clonal diversity was possibly underestimated, and white British individuals and females predominated among donors. Recipients of two AZD1222 doses showed rising Spike-specific TCR breadth and depth.

The CDR3 sequence is 15 residues long. Trimming shortened V by 1 base and J by 2 bases, and 6 bases separated the two germline ends. Germline CDR1 is MNHNS and CDR2 is SASEGT. This TCR derives from an adult who received the AZD1222 COVID-19 vaccine. The chain carries TRBV6-1 and TRBJ1-6; D not certain. The material sequenced was peripheral blood, taken 28 days after the second AZD1222 dose. In nucleotides, the CDR3 is TGTGCCAGCAGTGAAGGCGGCACCTATAATTCACCCCTCCACTTT. Protein sequence: CASSEGGTYNSPLHF.